Following are 5 T cell receptor beta chains from one sample sequenced in a study of T cell changes during pregnancy in multiple sclerosis. Produced via immunoSEQ multiplex PCR; TCRdb's table is partial and in-frame only. The repertoire holds tens of thousands of clones, with 80% to 95% as singletons. Sample: CD4+ T cells from peripheral blood mononuclear cells, taken in the third trimester of pregnancy. The origin of the receptors is a female donor in good health, enrolled as a control in a pregnancy study.

The chain is built from TRBV18 and TRBJ2-3, with 8 bases aligning to TRBD1. Germline loops: CDR1 KGHSH, CDR2 LQKENI. J lost 2 bases, V lost 6 bases, and 1 base had no gene match. This CDR3 is 13 amino acids long. CDR3: CASSGQATDTQYF. The CDR3 DNA sequence: TGTGCCAGCTCGGGACAGGCCACAGATACGCAGTATTTT.

The J gene is TRBJ1-1, the V gene TRBV28; no clear D. With 6 bases removed from V and 3 bases from J, the gap between germline ends came to 23 bases. The CDR3 totals 17 residues. CDR1 is MDHEN and CDR2 is SYDVKM in the germline V gene. In nucleotides, the CDR3 is TGTGCCAGCAGCCCGGTAGCAGCGCAATCATCGGACACTGAAGCTTTCTTT. As protein: CASSPVAAQSSDTEAFF. The whole variable domain, remainder taken from reference TRBV28 and TRBJ1-1, is DVKVTQSSRYLVKRTGEKVFLECVQDMDHENMFWYRQDPGLGLRLIYFSYDVKMKEKGDIPEGYSVSREKKERFSLILESASTNQTSMYLCASSPVAAQSSDTEAFFGQGTRLTVV.

This chain joins TRBV9 and TRBJ1-3, with D possibly TRBD1 on 5 matching bases. The V and J ends lost 0 bases and 2 bases respectively, with 9 bases between them. The germline V gene encodes CDR1 SGDLS and CDR2 YYNGEE. The CDR3 consists of 15 residues. The CDR3 DNA follows: TGTGCCAGCAGCGTAGACATGACAGCTGGAAACACCATATATTTT. It codes for CASSVDMTAGNTIYF.

The chain employs TRBV16 and TRBJ2-1, with 9 bases lining up with TRBD1. The J segment lost 9 bases and the V segment lost 3 bases, leaving 3 bases of the junction unmatched. Looked up from germline, CDR1 is KGHSY and CDR2 is FQNENV. The CDR3 covers 13 residues. DNA of the CDR3: TGTGCCAGCAGCCACACAGGGGGCGGTGAGCAGTTCTTC. Its translation: CASSHTGGGEQFF.

This sequence joins TRBV11-3 and TRBJ2-2; 10 bases align to TRBD1. CDR1 is SGHNT, CDR2 YENEEA, per germline. V shed 3 bases, J shed 4 bases, and the junction held 8 bases outside the gene matches. CDR3 length: 17 residues. CDR3 amino acids: CASSFRRDRGFTGELFF. The CDR3, as DNA: TGTGCCAGCAGCTTCCGACGGGACAGGGGTTTCACCGGGGAGCTGTTTTTT.